These 7 T cell receptor beta chains were sequenced from one sample in a study of blood T cells in healthy people across ages. Combining a sample-barcoded 5' primer with a J-beta primer mix, a second PCR ran for roughly 7 to 11 cycles. TCRdb reanalysed the 5' RACE reads using MiXCR and keeps one entry per CDR3 protein. Of approximately 810,000 distinct CDR3 sequences detected, around 36% appear once; the ten largest clones hold 13%. The sample was blood. These receptors were collected from a man in his late teens or twenties in good health.

Concerning this clonotype: The junction differs from germline at one of its ends, possibly a read error. The rearrangement joins TRBV18 to TRBJ1-6; no clear D gene. The germline CDR1 and CDR2 sequences are KGHSH and LQKENI. The CDR3 sequence is 15 residues long. CDR3 loop: CASSTNNLGGSHLHF. CDR3 sequence (DNA): TGTGCCAGCTCAACAAACAACCTCGGAGGTTCACACCTCCACTTT. Variable domain in full (rest from reference TRBV18 and TRBJ1-6): NAGVMQNPRHLVRRRGQEARLRCSPMKGHSHVYWYRQLPEEGLKFMVYLQKENIIDESGMPKERFSAEFPKEGPSILRIQQVVRGDSAAYFCASSTNNLGGSHLHFGNGTRLTVT.

On this clonotype itself: A much larger clonotype is one base distant, so this may be a read error. The V gene is TRBV7-2, the J gene TRBJ2-5, with D hard to call. The last part of the DNA fits TRBJ2-4 better; the J call may be wrong. Per the germline V gene, CDR1 is SGHTA and CDR2 is FQGNSA. CDR3 length: 13 residues. CDR3 DNA sequence: TGTGCCGGCAGTTGGACGGACAAAAACATTCAGTACTTC. Translated, it gives CAGSWTDKNIQYF.

This clonotype was recorded many times. The CDR3 coding sequence is TGTGCCAGCAGCTTACGTAGCCCCACAGATACGCAGTATTTT. The encoded protein is CASSLRSPTDTQYF. This chain uses TRBV7-2 with TRBJ2-3; D is uncertain. The CDR3 is made up of 14 amino acids. Trimming stripped 2 bases from V and 2 bases from J, with 8 bases between. Germline V gives CDR1 SGHTA, CDR2 FQGNSA.

This clonotype was picked up a small number of times. This sequence joins TRBV12-3 or TRBV12-4 and TRBJ2-4; the match to TRBD2 covers 7 bases. This CDR3 has 14 amino acids. J lost 4 bases, V lost 4 bases, and 4 bases had no gene match. In DNA, the CDR3 is TGTGCCAGCAGTTGGGAGGGCGGGAAAAACATTCAGTACTTC. This translates into CASSWEGGKNIQYF.

The rearrangement links TRBV28 to TRBJ1-2; no definite D call. Trimming stripped 6 bases from V and 4 bases from J, with 21 bases between. The CDR3 is 16 amino acids. The germline V gene encodes CDR1 MDHEN and CDR2 SYDVKM. The chain's CDR3 is CASSPSSPADIYGYTF. Written as DNA, the CDR3 is TGTGCCAGCAGCCCCTCCAGCCCAGCGGATATCTATGGCTACACCTTC.

The genes are TRBV5-6 and TRBJ2-4; 14 bases agree with TRBD2. V shed 4 bases and J 8 bases; nucleotides not matched to a gene: 8. Germline lookup yields CDR1 SGHDT and CDR2 YYEEEE. CDR3 length: 16 residues. CDR3 nucleotide sequence: TGTGCCAGCAGCCGGAGACTAGCGGGGGGGATGGACATTCAGTACTTC. Translating gives CASSRRLAGGMDIQYF.

The chain recombines TRBV12-3 or TRBV12-4 with TRBJ2-5; D unresolved. This CDR3 comprises 12 residues. V lost 3 bases, J lost 2 bases, and 4 bases lay in between. This CDR3 reads CASSFWQETQYF. CDR3 in DNA: TGTGCCAGCAGTTTTTGGCAAGAGACCCAGTACTTC.